The clone carrying this T cell receptor beta chain has at least ten counts. Source study methods: Estimation of nucleated cell counts was performed using reference gene primer amplification. The protocol was immunoSEQ multiplex PCR, while the TCRdb copy is restricted to in-frame clones and leaves out a portion. Clonal size and the V and J genes are those of that table, whereas D and trimming came from the DNA. The repertoire holds some 260,000 clones, around 84% seen once, with around 4.1% in the top ten. Participants reported their clinical history, and cohort assignment relied on those reports. This specimen belongs to a study of blood T cell repertoires in COVID-19. Study-level information: Collection of acute and convalescent COVID-19 samples took place in the United States, Italy and Spain. The analysed material was cDNA or gDNA that came from T cells, B-cell-depleted T cells, or PBMCs.

Trimming stripped 6 bases from V and 4 bases from J, with 13 bases between. This CDR3 is 14 amino acids long. In germline, CDR1 is MNHEY, CDR2 SVGAGI. Sample: PBMCs or T cells enriched from blood (not recorded which). The J gene is TRBJ1-5, the V gene TRBV6-5; unclear D gene. This receptor was taken from a man aged 30 to 45 with acute COVID-19. The CDR3 coding sequence is TGTGCCAGCAGGCCCGTGGGGAGGAATCAGCCCCAGCATTTT. Translated, it gives CASRPVGRNQPQHF.